Each of the 13 T cell receptor beta chains below was sequenced from the same sample in a study of T cell responses to AZD1222 COVID-19 vaccine. Method: immunoSEQ multiplex PCR; TCRdb's copy keeps in-frame clones and lacks some. The repertoire consists of 180,000 or so clones, with more than 80% occurring once and the leading ten covering 3% to 5%. The sample here was peripheral blood, taken on day 0 of AZD1222 vaccination. These TCRs come from an adult in good health.

The V gene is TRBV12-3 or TRBV12-4, the J gene TRBJ1-3; 7 bases are a match to TRBD1. V was clipped by 7 bases and J by 6 bases; unmatched bases: 6. The CDR3 loop spans 13 amino acids. The CDR3 loop reads CASIWDSVNTIYF. In DNA, the CDR3 is TGTGCCAGCATCTGGGACAGCGTAAACACCATATATTTT.

This clone is categorized as medium-sized. The V and J genes are TRBV2 and TRBJ2-2; 10 positions match TRBD2. CDR1 and CDR2 from the germline V gene are SNHLY and FYNNEI. There are 15 residues in the CDR3. J gave up 7 bases and V 6 bases, and 8 bases lay outside the gene matches. This chain's CDR3 is CASRGLTSGVGELFF. In DNA, the CDR3 is TGTGCCAGCAGAGGTTTAACTAGCGGGGTCGGGGAGCTGTTTTTT. Drawing the rest from reference TRBV2 and TRBJ2-2, the complete variable domain is EPEVTQTPSHQVTQMGQEVILRCVPISNHLYFYWYRQILGQKVEFLVSFYNNEISEKSEIFDDQFSVERPDGSNFTLKIRSTKLEDSAMYFCASRGLTSGVGELFFGEGSRLTVL.

The rearrangement uses TRBV6-5 and TRBJ1-2, with D possibly matching TRBD1 (5 bases). V was shortened by 6 bases and J by 6 bases, with 17 bases between the two germline ends. The CDR3 sequence is 14 residues long. The V gene's germline CDR1 is MNHEY and CDR2 SVGAGI. CDR3 DNA: TGTGCCAGCAGAAAGCGGGGCCGGCTCGATGGCTACACCTTC. It codes for CASRKRGRLDGYTF.

V and J are TRBV6-1 and TRBJ1-1, with 8 bases identical to TRBD1. The germline V gene has CDR1 MNHNS and CDR2 SASEGT. Unmatched junction bases numbered 6, after V lost 2 bases and J lost 1 base. CDR3 size: 16 residues. The CDR3 region has the DNA TGTGCCAGCAGTGAATTGGCAGGGGGCGCGAACACTGAAGCTTTCTTT. It yields the protein CASSELAGGANTEAFF.

This rearrangement joins TRBV2 to TRBJ2-1; the match to TRBD2 covers 16 bases. This CDR3 contains 16 residues. Germline V CDR1 and CDR2: SNHLY, FYNNEI. The ends lost 5 bases at V and 8 bases at J; junction bases unmatched: 6. The CDR3 nucleotides are TGTGCCAGCAGTTCTTCCGGGACTAGCGGGAGGGATGAGCAGTTCTTC. Protein sequence: CASSSSGTSGRDEQFF.

The V call is TRBV18, the J call TRBJ1-2, with D perhaps TRBD1 (6 bases). Looked up from germline, CDR1 is KGHSH and CDR2 is LQKENI. Trimming cost V 3 bases and J 3 bases, with 8 bases left between them. The CDR3 is made up of 13 amino acids. The CDR3 loop reads CASSPKGDYGYTF. CDR3 nucleotide sequence: TGTGCCAGCTCACCGAAGGGGGACTATGGCTACACCTTC. The variable domain in full, completed from reference TRBV18 and TRBJ1-2, reads NAGVMQNPRHLVRRRGQEARLRCSPMKGHSHVYWYRQLPEEGLKFMVYLQKENIIDESGMPKERFSAEFPKEGPSILRIQQVVRGDSAAYFCASSPKGDYGYTFGSGTRLTVV.

This sequence joins TRBV6-6 and TRBJ1-2; D may be TRBD1 (6 bases). V dropped 0 bases and J dropped 1 base, with 12 bases sitting between them. Germline CDR1 reads MNHNY; CDR2 reads SVGAGI (reference sequence). The CDR3 consists of 16 residues. In nucleotides, the CDR3 is TGTGCCAGCAGTTACTCCCAGGGGTACCTTAACTATGGCTACACCTTC. Translated: CASSYSQGYLNYGYTF.

In DNA form, the CDR3 reads TGTGCCAGCAGTTTATTTACTAGCGGCTACAATGAGCAGTTCTTC. This codes for CASSLFTSGYNEQFF. The rearrangement joins TRBV27 to TRBJ2-1; 8 bases align to TRBD2. The length of the CDR3 is 15 residues. The V gene's germline CDR1 is MNHEY and CDR2 SMNVEV (reference sequence). V shed 1 base, J shed 3 bases, and the junction held 2 bases outside the gene matches.

V and J are TRBV2 and TRBJ1-3; the D gene is possibly TRBD1 (6 bases). CDR1 is SNHLY and CDR2 is FYNNEI in the germline V gene. V was cut by 6 bases and J by 2 bases, with 11 bases left in between. CDR3 length equals 14 residues. This CDR3 is CASRLQGPGNTIYF. CDR3 nucleotide sequence: TGTGCCAGCAGACTCCAGGGGCCTGGAAACACCATATATTTT.

The rearrangement uses TRBV6-5 and TRBJ1-6; possible D gene TRBD1, 6 bases. CDR3 length: 15 amino acids. Germline V gives CDR1 MNHEY, CDR2 SVGAGI. Between the trimmed V and J ends, which lost 5 bases and 3 bases, there was a span of 11 bases. The CDR3 DNA reads as TGTGCCAGCAGTAAATGGACAGACTATAATTCACCCCTCCACTTT. Amino acid sequence: CASSKWTDYNSPLHF.

This clone has just one count. J is TRBJ1-5 and V is TRBV12-3 or TRBV12-4, with D unclear. The germline V and J ends were trimmed by 5 bases and 11 bases, with 16 bases remaining between them. CDR3 size: 13 residues. The CDR3 bases are TGTGCCAGCAGTCCCTCCCCCGGTGGGTCCCAGCATTTT. Amino acids: CASSPSPGGSQHF.

The V gene is TRBV6-6, the J gene TRBJ2-3; no firm D call. The CDR3 has 15 residues. Germline CDR1 is MNHNY and CDR2 is SVGAGI (reference sequence). Trimming pared 0 bases from V and 0 bases from J, leaving 7 bases between. CDR3 sequence reads: CASSYSQPSTDTQYF. DNA of the CDR3: TGTGCCAGCAGTTACTCTCAGCCTAGCACAGATACGCAGTATTTT.

This chain uses TRBV18 with TRBJ2-5, with 10 positions matching TRBD2. Germline V gene data show CDR1 as KGHSH and CDR2 as LQKENI. This CDR3 contains 15 residues. The junction had 1 base not matched to a gene; V was cut back by 1 base and J by 2 bases. CDR3 amino acids: CASSPLAGGQETQYF. Written as DNA, the CDR3 is TGTGCCAGCTCACCACTAGCGGGGGGTCAAGAGACCCAGTACTTC.